This TCR beta chain was obtained from a study of cytomegalovirus exposure and HLA in healthy donors (dated by TCRdb to 2016 to 2017). Describing the broader study: In an earlier analysis of approximately 640 of the donors, approximately 260 Gb of sequence data and some 120 million unique TCR beta sequences from 180 million or so T cells were reported. A later genetic analysis took genome-wide SNP genotypes for 398 of the 666 donors and used that subset as a discovery cohort. The study aimed to test whether cataloging public T cell receptors could reveal signatures of past pathogen exposure. Across around 400 genotyped donors of the cohort, an average of approximately 220,000 unique TCR beta nucleotide sequences per donor were sequenced, and roughly 17% of those sequences were non-productive. An earlier analysis of roughly 580 of the donors used high-throughput TCR beta sequencing to judge whether each TCR beta V gene segment behaved as functional or pseudogenic. The number of typed donors differed by locus: about 620-640 for A, B, C, DRB1 and DQB1; some 500 for DQA1; 606 for DPA1; and 450 to 480 for DPB1. A later analysis re-examined previously published TCR beta repertoires from over 500 donors and added high-resolution HLA genotyping to investigate patterns of TCR occurrence. Of the 398 genotyped donors, 65% to 90% fell in the genetic ancestry cluster associated with self-reported Caucasian donors. Donor age, sex, ethnicity and CMV serostatus were compiled together with the repertoire data. The later analysis used no new phenotypic data to find candidate immune exposures, relying instead on TCR beta sequences and their occurrence across donors. Roughly 300 gigabases of sequencing data and approximately 92 million unique TCR sequences made up an early release that covered approximately 650 HLA-typed donors. In addition to the first cohort of 500 to 850 subjects, a separate validation cohort of 120 different subjects was used. The T cell repertoires of 666 subjects were profiled by immunosequencing and related to cytomegalovirus serostatus. Every discovery cohort repertoire had been produced on one sequencing platform. Because of strong linkage in the cohort, 4 to 6 DR-DQ haplotypes were treated as single units for association and clustering. High-throughput TCR immunosequencing, statistical association of individual TCRs with disease status, and machine learning were combined to predict cytomegalovirus infection status. HLA typing included class I and class II loci at four-digit resolution.

The paper as a whole reports these results and caveats: In a later analysis, 16,951 TCR beta sequences were associated with specific HLA alleles at a false discovery rate of 0.05. The classifier was reported to diagnose cytomegalovirus status with high specificity and sensitivity in both the original cohort and the validation cohort. In a later analysis, several top co-occurrence clusters were reported to appear linked to parvovirus B19, influenza, CMV and Epstein-Barr virus. A few of the identified cytomegalovirus-associated TCR beta chains were confirmed in vitro to be specific for cytomegalovirus antigens. It was suggested by the authors that the approach could potentially be generalized to other disease states and immunological phenotypes. Compared with equally common non-associated chains, HLA-associated TCR beta chains in a later analysis were more clonally expanded and had lower generation probabilities. Most TCR sequences were observed very rarely across donors, whereas some public TCRs were present in many individuals. Some IMGT-functional V segments, including TRBV6-2 and TRBV6-3, could not be told apart with the 87-base-pair reads, so those segments were excluded. Assigning TCR associations to individual alleles was difficult when HLA alleles, especially DR and DQ, strongly co-occurred. In an earlier analysis of over 550 of the donors, most TCR beta V segments were observed in productive rearrangements about 87% or about 30% of the time, broadly matching IMGT annotations. A later analysis found that most CMV-associated TCR beta chains appeared HLA-restricted, with HLA associations seemingly driven largely by CMV exposure. Presence/absence analyses assumed roughly uniform sequencing depth across donors, an assumption that may not hold. In a later genetic analysis, fewer N-insertions in productive TCRs were reported among donors in an Asian-associated ancestry cluster than the approximately 630-donor mean. Because counts were too low, about 15 rarely observed V segments, including chromosome 9 orphons, were left out of the earlier analysis of 587 of the donors. V-gene and J-gene trimming of TCR beta chains was associated with a missense DCLRE1C variant in a later genetic analysis, and the association was replicated in an independent cohort. Linkage disequilibrium might explain the correlated functional status among segregating V segments, but an unknown experimental factor could not be excluded. For the cohort, immune exposure information was limited to CMV serostatus. In a later analysis, the rate of TCR association differed among HLA loci, with DRB1 alleles having the most associated TCRs and HLA-C alleles having the fewest. The study listed 150 to 200 TCR beta chains as associated with cytomegalovirus. A further reported finding was that TCR beta sequences accurately predicted the HLA-A and HLA-B alleles for most subjects in the first cohort. This cohort had only TCR beta chains sequenced, and the lack of alpha or paired-chain data limited which features could be detected. Because HLA typing was missing for some donors at each locus, association tests included only the typed subset. A group of highly shared sequence variants was considered likely to be a technical artifact of the sequencing pipeline.

The cohort comprised several hundred healthy bone marrow donors. At the time of sampling, every cohort member was nominally healthy, though immune exposures that went unrecorded were likely present. The donor was CMV seronegative and was included in the group of under 450 seronegative cohort members. Every donor gave a peripheral blood sample, and the peripheral blood mononuclear cells from that sample were used for TCR beta sequencing. Genomic DNA extraction from the blood cell samples was performed with the Qiagen DNeasy Blood Extraction Kit. Counted from cysteine to phenylalanine, this CDR3 has 15 amino acids. Of all the DNA, just the CDR3 is kept, 45 bases in frame from base 1. The germline V gene (reference sequence) specifies SEHNR as CDR1 and FQNEAQ as CDR2. V loses 7 bases at its end and J loses 7 bases; junction bases beyond the gene matches: 11. The library was obtained by the immunoSEQ multiplex PCR assay. A mixture of 60 forward primers for TCR Vbeta segments and 13 reverse primers for TCR Jbeta segments was used in the multiplex PCR. Amplification of the CDR3 region of rearranged TCR beta genes was performed with a multiplex PCR assay on genomic DNA. The Illumina HiSeq System was used to sequence the amplified TCR beta libraries as 87-base-pair reads. The authors' analysis ran thus. In a later analysis, tens of millions of unique TCR beta chains were counted across the roughly 610 repertoires, and roughly 11 million of these chains were shared by at least two donors. A nearest-neighbor algorithm error-corrected the raw reads and collapsed the reads into unique sequences, merging closely related sequences to remove PCR and sequencing errors. To assign V, D and J gene segments, CDR3 sequences were aligned to IMGT reference sequences. Each retained sequence needed at least a six-nucleotide match to both a V gene segment and a J gene segment. A rearrangement counted as productive if the CDR3 had no stop codons and remained in frame with V and J, and every other rearrangement counted as non-productive. Following IMGT convention, CDR3 was defined as the stretch from the second conserved V-encoded cysteine to the conserved J-encoded phenylalanine. Sequences without an unambiguous match to a single V gene segment were excluded from the earlier analysis of over 500 of the donors. In an earlier analysis of 587 of the donors, V segments were called functional above 56.7% productive rearrangements and were called segregating when the between-donor standard deviation exceeded 5%. To diagnose cytomegalovirus status from the catalog of TCR beta chain sequences, a statistical classification framework was built. V and J gene assignment, in a later analysis, came from comparing TCR nucleotide sequences with IMGT/GENE-DB human TR gene sequences. In a later analysis, CDR3 sequences and most-parsimonious VDJ recombination scenarios were assigned using the TCRdist pipeline. In a later analysis, each TCR beta chain was defined by its CDR3 amino acid sequence together with its V-gene family, and reads without a unique V-gene family were excluded. A later analysis removed 500 to 600 highly shared, low-generation-probability nucleotide sequences to deal with suspected cross-contamination and a sequencing artifact. In a later analysis, a clonal expansion index for each public chain was calculated from normalized within-repertoire ranks of inferred template counts. In a later analysis, generation probabilities were computed with a VDJ recombination model fitted to out-of-frame rearrangements, and the resulting probabilities were checked against IGoR. In a later analysis, hypergeometric tests were used to score TCR-TCR, TCR-HLA and TCR-CMV co-occurrence, with a repertoire-size bias correction applied to TCR pairs. False discovery rates were estimated in a later analysis by permuting HLA or CMV assignments 20 times. In a later analysis, co-occurring TCRs were grouped using DBSCAN, and TCRdist sequence similarity was added for clustering within HLA-allele-positive subsets. For co-occurrence clustering, repertoires with fewer than 30,000 or more than 120,000 public chains were excluded, along with 5 or 6 repertoires with anomalous nucleotide sharing. The clones in this table, taken by TCRdb from immuneACCESS, are in-frame only. Not every clone is retained; where verified, under half of the shortfall comes from an unresolved V gene, and the cause of the rest is unknown. V, J and clone size were drawn from that table, and D and trimming were deduced from the DNA. This sample is represented by 80,000 to 100,000 clones; more than 60% of them were singletons. Around 2.3% of the sample rests with the top ten.

For this clone: It lacks a known antigen. Base qualities are not provided; no much larger clone lies one nucleotide away.

Sequenced input: PBMCs. The V gene is TRBV7-9 and the J gene is TRBJ1-5; TRBD1 aligns with 9 central bases. This sequence originates from a man in his forties or fifties in good health and CMV-seronegative. CDR3 protein: CASNDGTGIDQPQHF. The DNA is as follows: TGTGCCAGCAACGATGGGACAGGGATCGACCAGCCCCAGCATTTT.